This T cell receptor beta chain was sequenced during a study of cytomegalovirus exposure and HLA in healthy donors. Turning to the study itself: Genetic ancestry analysis placed over 65% of the approximately 390 donors that were genotyped in the Caucasian-associated cluster. Study conclusions and caveats: The study put 150 or so TCR beta chains on its list as cytomegalovirus-associated. Presence/absence analyses rested on an assumption that sequencing depth was roughly uniform across donors. Later analysis identified several of the most significant clusters that appeared linked to common viral pathogens.

The primer mix had 60 Vbeta and 13 Jbeta primers. TCRdb's table, derived via immunoSEQ multiplex PCR, lists solely in-frame clones and lacks some. The sample lists roughly 150,000 clones, 70% to 90% seen once, with 2.4% in the top ten. The V and J ends lost 4 bases and 5 bases, in that order; junction bases with no gene match: 6. This CDR3 has 15 residues. The V gene's germline CDR1 is MGHRA and CDR2 YSYEKL. For this clone: The antigen remains unidentified.

This TCR was sampled from a male donor in good health and CMV-seronegative. The chain links TRBV4-1 to TRBJ2-3; TRBD1 matches 10 bases. The specimen was PBMCs. The CDR3 DNA reads TGCGCCAGCAGCCTCCGACAGGGGGCTGTAGATACGCAGTATTTT. Translation gives CASSLRQGAVDTQYF.